This T cell receptor (beta chain) emerged from a study of T cell changes during pregnancy in multiple sclerosis. After removal of 3 bases from V and 3 bases from J, the junction contained 5 bases not matched to a gene. The germline gives CDR1 LGHNA, CDR2 YSLEER. The CDR3 contains 15 residues. The assay was immunoSEQ multiplex PCR, and TCRdb's table has in-frame clones only and misses some. The data show 90,000 to 120,000 clones, about 90% seen once. The chain combines TRBV4-3 with TRBJ2-7, with 10 bases identical to TRBD1. Sample: peripheral blood, taken in the third trimester of pregnancy. This TCR was recovered from a female donor in good health, enrolled as a control in a pregnancy study. The CDR3 loop reads CASSQPGQGIYEQYF. DNA of the CDR3: TGCGCCAGCAGCCAGCCGGGACAGGGGATCTACGAGCAGTACTTC.